This passage covers 10 T cell receptor beta chains from one sample sequenced in a study of cytomegalovirus exposure and HLA in healthy donors. The PCR employed 60 Vbeta primers together with 13 Jbeta primers. The data were produced by immunoSEQ multiplex PCR, yet TCRdb's version contains in-frame clones alone and is incomplete. The sample yields more than 95,000 clones, over 65% seen once. Input material: PBMCs. The receptors were sampled from a man younger than 35 in good health and CMV-seropositive.

This chain connects TRBV15 to TRBJ1-1; D is uncertain. The germline gives CDR1 LNHNV, CDR2 YYDKDF (reference sequence). The length of the CDR3 is 13 residues. With 4 bases removed from V and 5 bases from J, the gap between germline ends came to 11 bases. CDR3: CATSIGEVTEAFF. The CDR3 nucleotides read TGTGCCACCAGCATCGGGGAAGTTACTGAAGCTTTCTTT.

The chain employs TRBV7-3 and TRBJ2-7; 8 positions agree with TRBD1. The length of the CDR3 is 13 residues. Germline values: CDR1 SGHTA, CDR2 FQGTGA. Germline trimming cut 5 bases from V and 3 bases from J; bases unmatched to any gene: 3. The CDR3 DNA follows: TGTGCCAGCAGCGACGGACAGGGCTACGAGCAGTACTTC. The encoded protein is CASSDGQGYEQYF.

The chain combines TRBV10-3 with TRBJ2-5, with 9 bases matching TRBD2. V shed 0 bases and J 1 base; nucleotides not matched to a gene: 6. In germline, CDR1 is ENHRY, CDR2 SYGVKD. This CDR3 region has 17 residues. The CDR3 coding sequence is TGTGCCATCAGTGAGTCGCCGCGGGGGGGCGCCCAAGAGACCCAGTACTTC. Translating it yields CAISESPRGGAQETQYF.

The chain has TRBV28 and TRBJ2-3, with D uncertain. The CDR3 is 14 residues long. With 4 bases removed from V and 5 bases from J, the gap between germline ends came to 13 bases. Per the germline V gene, CDR1 is MDHEN and CDR2 is SYDVKM. The CDR3 sequence is CASSSPSSGDTQYF. The DNA for the CDR3 is TGTGCCAGCAGTTCCCCTTCCTCAGGAGATACGCAGTATTTT.

V is TRBV6-1 and J is TRBJ1-2, with D unclear. Germline lookup yields CDR1 MNHNS and CDR2 SASEGT. V lost 2 bases and J 11 bases, leaving 9 bases between the germline ends. This CDR3 comprises 11 residues. CDR3 residues: CASSEWEVYTF. In DNA, the CDR3 is TGTGCCAGCAGTGAATGGGAGGTTTACACCTTC.

The CDR3 sequence is CAWSVRQGLPQPQHF. CDR3 sequence (DNA): TGTGCCTGGAGTGTACGACAGGGGCTCCCTCAGCCCCAGCATTTT. The chain combines TRBV30 with TRBJ1-5; 8 bases map to TRBD1. Germline CDR1 GTSNPN, CDR2 SVGIG (reference sequence). The V segment lost 0 bases and the J segment 6 bases; nucleotides outside the gene matches: 7. The CDR3 totals 15 residues.

The chain joins TRBV19 to TRBJ1-5; weak D call: TRBD1 (6 bases). Per the germline V gene, CDR1 is LNHDA and CDR2 is SQIVND (reference sequence). This CDR3 has 15 amino acids. Between the trimmed V and J ends, which lost 3 bases and 3 bases, there was a span of 12 bases. CDR3 residues: CASSMGQGLNQPQHF. For the CDR3, the DNA is TGTGCCAGTAGTATGGGTCAGGGGCTCAATCAGCCCCAGCATTTT.

This chain links TRBV19 with TRBJ2-1, with D possibly being TRBD1 (6 bases). This CDR3 is built from 12 residues. V lost 7 bases and J lost 9, with 13 bases in between. In germline, CDR1 is LNHDA, CDR2 SQIVND (reference sequence). CDR3 nucleotides: TGTGCCAGTAATTTAGGGGGTTCTGAGCAGTTCTTC. The encoded protein is CASNLGGSEQFF.

The chain has TRBV7-8 and TRBJ2-7; perhaps TRBD1 as D (5 bases). The CDR3 sequence is 14 residues long. Germline CDR1 and CDR2: SGHVS and FQNEAQ. V gave up 5 bases and J gave up 3 bases, with 14 bases separating them. CDR3 sequence (DNA): TGTGCCAGCAGCAGCCTACAGGATATCTACGAGCAGTACTTC. Residues: CASSSLQDIYEQYF.

The chain has TRBV18 and TRBJ2-5; the D is unclear. Germline CDR1 KGHSH, CDR2 LQKENI. This CDR3 contains 14 residues. Trimming shortened V by 0 bases and J by 2 bases, and 7 bases separated the two germline ends. The CDR3 region has the DNA TGTGCCAGCTCACCACCGGCAGGACAAGAGACCCAGTACTTC. Translated, it gives CASSPPAGQETQYF.